The 29 T cell receptor beta chains given below trace back to one sample, sequenced in a study of T cells in localized non-small cell lung cancer. Sequenced by immunoSEQ multiplex PCR; TCRdb stores in-frame clones only, minus some. The sample records around 130,000 clones, about 89% being singletons. The source material was peripheral blood, sampled before any cancer treatment. The source of these receptors is a female donor of 60 years or more with stage I lung adenocarcinoma.

This rearrangement joins TRBV5-1 to TRBJ2-6, with D possibly called TRBD1 or TRBD2 (6 bases each). Trimming stripped 2 bases from V and 2 bases from J, with 14 bases between. Germline CDR1 is SGHRS and CDR2 is YFSETQ. CDR3 length: 17 amino acids. Here the CDR3 DNA reads TGCGCCAGCAGCTTTGAAATAGGGGGGACTGGGGCCAACGTCCTGACTTTC. Its translation is CASSFEIGGTGANVLTF. The full variable domain, rest sourced from reference TRBV5-1 and TRBJ2-6, is KAGVTQTPRYLIKTRGQQVTLSCSPISGHRSVSWYQQTPGQGLQFLFEYFSETQRNKGNFPGRFSGRQFSNSRSEMNVSTLELGDSALYLCASSFEIGGTGANVLTFGAGSRLTVL.

The V and J genes are TRBV28 and TRBJ1-5; no definite D call. Between the trimmed V and J ends, which lost 1 base and 2 bases, there was a span of 12 bases. Germline CDR1 reads MDHEN; CDR2 reads SYDVKM. CDR3 length equals 16 residues. The DNA for the CDR3 is TGTGCCAGCAGTTTATATCGTAAGGGCGGCAATCAGCCCCAGCATTTT. Protein: CASSLYRKGGNQPQHF.

The chain couples TRBV27 to TRBJ2-7, with 8 bases identical to TRBD2. The CDR3 consists of 14 residues. CDR1 MNHEY and CDR2 SMNVEV come from the germline V gene (reference sequence). The V gene end was trimmed by 3 bases and the J gene end by 4 bases; junction bases not matched to a gene: 5. DNA of the CDR3: TGTGCCAGCAGTTTTGCGGGAGGAACGTACGAGCAGTACTTC. Translated: CASSFAGGTYEQYF.

The DNA for the CDR3 is TGTGCCATCAGTACACAGGGGGGCATGTACACTGAAGCTTTCTTT. Translating gives CAISTQGGMYTEAFF. V gene TRBV10-3 combines with J gene TRBJ1-1, with 8 positions matching TRBD1. There are 15 residues in the CDR3. The junction had 8 bases not matched to a gene; V was cut back by 5 bases and J by 3 bases. In germline, CDR1 is ENHRY, CDR2 SYGVKD.

The chain recombines TRBV5-1 with TRBJ2-7; the D gene is possibly TRBD1 (6 bases). This CDR3 spans 15 amino acids. V gave up 4 bases and J gave up 5 bases, with 19 bases separating them. Germline V gene lookup returns CDR1 SGHRS and CDR2 YFSETQ. CDR3 nucleotide sequence: TGCGCCAGCAGCCTTGGACCCGGACAGACTCACGAGCAGTACTTC. The encoded protein is CASSLGPGQTHEQYF.

The genes are TRBV30 and TRBJ2-1; D may be TRBD1 (5 bases). In germline, CDR1 is GTSNPN, CDR2 SVGIG (reference sequence). The V end was cut by 5 bases, the J end by 10 bases, with 21 bases between. The CDR3 has 14 residues. The CDR3 protein is CAWGKGQVSWEQFF. The CDR3 DNA is TGTGCCTGGGGGAAGGGGCAGGTATCATGGGAGCAGTTCTTC.

This clone was found once. The chain has TRBV30 and TRBJ2-3; D is undetermined. V lost 0 bases to trimming and J lost 6 bases, with 7 bases between them. The CDR3 consists of 12 residues. The germline V gene has CDR1 GTSNPN and CDR2 SVGIG (reference sequence). The CDR3 DNA follows: TGTGCCTGGAGTGTACACGCCGATACGCAGTATTTT. As protein: CAWSVHADTQYF.

The rearrangement uses TRBV21-1 and TRBJ2-7; the table's TRBD1 call for D was not verified on the DNA. TRBV21-1 is noted as a pseudogene. The CDR3 extends over 12 amino acids. Here the CDR3 reads CARWDRRYEQYF. The CDR3 DNA is TGTGCCCGCTGGGACAGACGCTACGAGCAGTACTTC.

This sequence joins TRBV27 and TRBJ2-7; 8 nucleotides match TRBD2. This CDR3 is 13 amino acids long. Trimming cost V 6 bases and J 3 bases; bases outside gene matches: 4. Per the germline V gene, CDR1 is MNHEY and CDR2 is SMNVEV (reference sequence). The CDR3 reads CASSLAGHYEQYF. The CDR3 nucleotides are TGTGCCAGCAGCTTAGCGGGACACTACGAGCAGTACTTC.

This clone was recorded only once. This sequence joins TRBV5-1 and TRBJ1-1, with D unclear. Per germline, CDR1 SGHRS and CDR2 YFSETQ. V lost 0 bases and J 1 base, leaving 10 bases between the germline ends. The CDR3 has 15 residues. CDR3 DNA: TGCGCCAGCAGCTTGGAGGCACACGGGAACACTGAAGCTTTCTTT. Protein sequence: CASSLEAHGNTEAFF.

CDR3 bases: TGTGCCTGGAGTGTACTGGCGGGGGCCAACCCCTACGAGCAGTACTTC. Translating it yields CAWSVLAGANPYEQYF. The rearrangement uses TRBV30 and TRBJ2-7, with a possible D match to TRBD2 (7 bases). The germline V and J ends were trimmed by 0 bases and 2 bases, with 17 bases remaining between them. Germline V gene sequence: CDR1 GTSNPN, CDR2 SVGIG (reference sequence). This CDR3 is 16 amino acids long.

V usage is TRBV7-8 and J usage is TRBJ2-1; D unresolved. Germline CDR1 SGHVS, CDR2 FQNEAQ. The CDR3 loop spans 14 amino acids. V dropped 3 bases and J dropped 0 bases, with 6 bases sitting between them. The CDR3 DNA sequence: TGTGCCAGCAGCTTGTCCCGCTCCTACAATGAGCAGTTCTTC. This translates into CASSLSRSYNEQFF. The full variable domain, in which reference TRBV7-8 and TRBJ2-1 provide the parts outside the CDR3, is GAGVSQSPRYKVAKRGQDVALRCDPISGHVSLFWYQQALGQGPEFLTYFQNEAQLDKSGLPSDRFFAERPEGSVSTLKIQRTQQEDSAVYLCASSLSRSYNEQFFGPGTRLTVL.

The CDR3: CASRVAGVNTGELFF. The CDR3 coding sequence is TGTGCCAGCAGAGTAGCGGGAGTTAACACCGGGGAGCTGTTTTTT. The V gene is TRBV2, the J gene TRBJ2-2; TRBD2 matches at 9 bases. This CDR3 contains 15 residues. Germline values: CDR1 SNHLY, CDR2 FYNNEI. V shed 6 bases and J 2 bases; nucleotides not matched to a gene: 4.

This chain links TRBV9 with TRBJ2-7, with a weak D call TRBD2 (6 bases). Trimming took off 4 bases at V and 7 bases at J, with 18 bases between the two ends. The CDR3 is made up of 14 amino acids. Per germline, CDR1 SGDLS and CDR2 YYNGEE. The CDR3 sequence is CASSPHSTAGEQYF. The CDR3 DNA sequence: TGTGCCAGCAGCCCGCACTCGACCGCGGGGGAGCAGTACTTC.

In regard to this clone: This sample also contains other DNA sequences that code for the same CDR3. The genes are TRBV5-1 and TRBJ2-1; maybe TRBD2 (6 bases). Trimming took 0 bases from V and 3 from J, leaving 7 bases between them. This CDR3 is 14 amino acids long. Germline V CDR1 and CDR2: SGHRS, YFSETQ. The CDR3 sequence: CASSLEGLYNEQFF. For the CDR3, the DNA is TGCGCCAGCAGCTTGGAGGGACTCTACAATGAGCAGTTCTTC.

The V and J genes are TRBV27 and TRBJ2-4, with D maybe TRBD2 (6 bases). The CDR3 is made up of 16 amino acids. Trimming stripped 6 bases from V and 4 bases from J, with 19 bases between. Germline CDR1 reads MNHEY; CDR2 reads SMNVEV (reference sequence). CDR3 nucleotide sequence: TGTGCCAGCAGCCCCGCGGTGCGCGCGGGAAAAAACATTCAGTACTTC. Translating it yields CASSPAVRAGKNIQYF.

V and J are TRBV4-1 and TRBJ2-7, with TRBD1 matching 7 bases. Trimming took 2 bases from V and 5 from J; bases not matched to a gene: 3. The CDR3 is 13 amino acids. The V gene's germline CDR1 is MGHRA and CDR2 YSYEKL. CDR3 DNA sequence: TGCGCCAGCAGCCAAACAGGGGCTGACGAGCAGTACTTC. Translation: CASSQTGADEQYF.

The chain recombines TRBV30 with TRBJ2-3, with D uncertain. Germline CDR1 reads GTSNPN; CDR2 reads SVGIG (reference sequence). The CDR3 loop spans 14 amino acids. Trimming stripped 0 bases from V and 0 bases from J, with 7 bases between. CDR3: CAWSVIASTDTQYF. The CDR3 DNA sequence: TGTGCCTGGAGTGTTATCGCCAGCACAGATACGCAGTATTTT.

A few counts support this clone. The chain joins TRBV6-6 to TRBJ2-1; 8 positions agree with TRBD2. Germline V gives CDR1 MNHNY, CDR2 SVGAGI (reference sequence). Trimming cost V 7 bases and J 11 bases; bases outside gene matches: 13. The CDR3 runs 14 residues. The CDR3 nucleotides are TGTGCCAGCACTATTACCGATAGCGGGACACAGCAGTTCTTC. As protein: CASTITDSGTQQFF.

This sequence joins TRBV5-8 and TRBJ2-1; no clear D gene. The CDR3 is 12 residues long. Deletions cut 5 bases from V and 12 bases from J, with 15 bases between. The germline gives CDR1 SGHTS, CDR2 YDEGEE. The CDR3 reads CASRETAPGQFF. The CDR3 DNA is TGTGCCAGCAGGGAAACGGCTCCAGGGCAGTTCTTC.

The count of this clone is one. This rearrangement joins TRBV21-1 to TRBJ2-7; TRBD2, the table's D call, was not compared with the DNA. TRBV21-1 is a pseudogene. This CDR3 spans 15 amino acids. The CDR3 DNA follows: TGTGCCAGCAGTATAGCGGGAGGCTACCTCTACGAGCAGTACTTC. This encodes CASSIAGGYLYEQYF.

This sequence joins TRBV6-6 and TRBJ1-2; unclear D gene. Trimming stripped 0 bases from V and 4 bases from J, with 6 bases between. CDR1 MNHNY and CDR2 SVGAGI come from the germline V gene (reference sequence). The CDR3 has 13 amino acids. The CDR3 protein is CASSYSALYGYTF. The CDR3 coding sequence is TGTGCCAGCAGTTACTCGGCACTCTATGGCTACACCTTC.

The V and J genes are TRBV27 and TRBJ1-1; TRBD1 might be the D (6 bases). Trimming stripped 4 bases from V and 4 bases from J, with 13 bases between. In germline, CDR1 is MNHEY, CDR2 SMNVEV (reference sequence). This CDR3 is 14 amino acids long. The CDR3 sequence is CASSWWGRGTEAFF. The CDR3 DNA sequence: TGTGCCAGCAGTTGGTGGGGCAGGGGCACTGAAGCTTTCTTT.

The V gene is TRBV6-4, the J gene TRBJ2-3; D perhaps matches TRBD1 (5 bases). This CDR3 has 13 amino acids. The V end was cut by 5 bases, the J end by 1 base, with 7 bases between. CDR1 is MRHNA, CDR2 SNTAGT, per germline. This CDR3 is CASSQQGTDTQYF. In DNA, the CDR3 is TGTGCCAGCAGTCAACAGGGCACAGATACGCAGTATTTT.

The CDR3 region is CASGQWEKLFF. As DNA, the CDR3 is TGTGCCAGCGGCCAATGGGAAAAACTGTTTTTT. This chain joins TRBV28 and TRBJ1-4; D is undetermined. The CDR3 has 11 residues. From germline, CDR1 is MDHEN and CDR2 SYDVKM. With 8 bases removed from V and 8 bases from J, the gap between germline ends came to 9 bases.

V usage is TRBV29-1 and J usage is TRBJ2-3; 10 bases line up with TRBD1. After removal of 6 bases from V and 9 bases from J, the junction contained 9 bases not matched to a gene. Germline lookup yields CDR1 SQVTM and CDR2 ANQGSEA. CDR3 length equals 13 residues. The CDR3 bases are TGCAGCGTCTCGACAGGGGGCTGGGGGACGCAGTATTTT. It is translated as CSVSTGGWGTQYF.

The J gene is TRBJ2-7, the V gene TRBV4-2; TRBD1 or TRBD2 may be the D gene (5 bases each). The CDR3 length is 13 residues. From germline, CDR1 is LGHNA and CDR2 YNFKEQ. Trimming left V 5 bases short and J 3 bases short, with 11 bases between. Written as DNA, the CDR3 is TGTGCCAGCAGCGCAGGGACGGTCTACGAGCAGTACTTC. As protein: CASSAGTVYEQYF.

This chain uses TRBV9 with TRBJ1-3, with D maybe TRBD1 (5 bases). The V and J ends lost 0 bases and 0 bases respectively, with 7 bases between them. CDR3 length: 15 residues. Germline CDR1 reads SGDLS; CDR2 reads YYNGEE. This CDR3 reads CASSVEGDSGNTIYF. CDR3 DNA sequence: TGTGCCAGCAGCGTAGAAGGGGACTCTGGAAACACCATATATTTT.

The rearrangement uses TRBV4-1 and TRBJ2-1, with D possibly being TRBD2 (6 bases). CDR1 MGHRA and CDR2 YSYEKL come from the germline V gene. CDR3 length equals 16 residues. Between the trimmed V and J ends, which lost 1 base and 0 bases, there was a span of 10 bases. CDR3 protein: CASSQGRGSSYNEQFF. The CDR3 DNA is TGCGCCAGCAGCCAAGGTCGGGGGAGCTCCTACAATGAGCAGTTCTTC.